This TCR beta chain was found in a study of graft-versus-host responses after intestinal transplantation. Whole-study context: Grafts that recipients had were multivisceral, liver-intestinal, or isolated intestinal transplants.

With respect to this clone: Antigen: not known.

Overall study findings and caveats: Peak circulating GvH clone levels tracked with early post-transplant HvG declines. Present in recipient marrow, GvH clones included some that appeared first in ileum or blood.

The length of the CDR3 is 13 residues. Per germline, CDR1 SGHDN and CDR2 FVKESK. The V end lost 4 bases, the J end lost 3 bases, and 10 bases lay between the germline ends. The repertoire was sequenced with immunoSEQ multiplex PCR; TCRdb's copy has only in-frame clones and lacks some. This sample has 130,000 or so clones; about 93% occur once, and the top ten carry 0.19%. The clonotype was recovered from a human donor who received an intestinal transplant. J is TRBJ2-7 and V is TRBV14, with D uncertain. The material sequenced was unstimulated CD4+ T cells sorted from spleen or lymph node cells, taken before intestinal transplant. The CDR3 nucleotides are TGTGCCAGCAGCCCAGCTGGATTCTACGAGCAGTACTTC. Amino acid sequence: CASSPAGFYEQYF.